The entry that follows covers one T cell receptor beta chain sequence. Using immunoSEQ multiplex PCR, the repertoire was profiled, and TCRdb retains in-frame clones only, with some absent. The data hold 200,000 or so clones, with more than 65% observed a single time. The data derive from a study of blood T cell repertoires in COVID-19. CDR1 and CDR2 from the germline V gene are KGHSH and LQKENI. V trimming: 2 bases; J trimming: 8 bases; junction bases outside the gene matches: 9. This CDR3 is built from 15 residues. The material sequenced was peripheral blood. The gene calls are TRBV18 and TRBJ2-4; 7 bases line up with TRBD1. The origin of this receptor is a woman in her twenties or thirties who had recovered from COVID-19. CDR3 in amino acids: CASSPKTGRADIQYF. CDR3 coding DNA: TGTGCCAGCTCACCAAAGACAGGGAGAGCGGACATTCAGTACTTC.